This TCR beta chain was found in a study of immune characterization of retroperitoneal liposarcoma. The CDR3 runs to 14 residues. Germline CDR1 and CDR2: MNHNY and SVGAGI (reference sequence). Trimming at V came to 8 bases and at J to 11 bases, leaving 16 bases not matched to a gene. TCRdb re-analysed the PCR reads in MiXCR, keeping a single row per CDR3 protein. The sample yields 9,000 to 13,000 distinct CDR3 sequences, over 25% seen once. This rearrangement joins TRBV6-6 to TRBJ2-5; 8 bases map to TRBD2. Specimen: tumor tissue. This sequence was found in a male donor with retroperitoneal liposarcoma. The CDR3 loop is CASGSGSSYNEQYF. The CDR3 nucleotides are TGTGCCAGCGGCAGCGGGAGCTCCTACAATGAGCAGTACTTC.